The 29 T cell receptor beta chains below were found in one sample sequenced in a study of cytomegalovirus exposure and HLA in healthy donors. 60 Vbeta and 13 Jbeta primers were used in PCR. Using immunoSEQ multiplex PCR, the repertoire was profiled, and TCRdb retains in-frame clones only, with some absent. This table holds 200,000 to 250,000 clones, 82% found once. The specimen sequenced was PBMCs. The receptors here all came from a woman in her thirties or forties in good health and CMV-seropositive.

V is TRBV6-1 and J is TRBJ1-2; tentatively, D is TRBD1 (6 bases). Germline CDR1 is MNHNS and CDR2 is SASEGT. V was cut by 6 bases and J by 3 bases, with 17 bases left in between. The CDR3 covers 15 residues. The CDR3 region is CASRAPGRGHYGYTF. The CDR3 bases are TGTGCCAGCAGGGCCCCCGGCAGGGGACACTATGGCTACACCTTC.

This chain connects TRBV7-2 to TRBJ1-1, with 8 bases matching TRBD1. Germline V lookup: CDR1 SGHTA, CDR2 FQGNSA. The CDR3 consists of 14 residues. V was pared by 7 bases and J by 1 base, with 5 bases of the junction left unmatched. CDR3 nucleotide sequence: TGTGCCAGCATACTCGGGACAGGGAACACTGAAGCTTTCTTT. Protein product: CASILGTGNTEAFF. Supplemented by reference TRBV7-2 and TRBJ1-1, the full variable domain reads GAGVSQSPSNKVTEKGKDVELRCDPISGHTALYWYRQSLGQGLEFLIYFQGNSAPDKSGLPSDRFSAERTGGSVSTLTIQRTQQEDSAVYLCASILGTGNTEAFFGQGTRLTVV.

The V gene is TRBV5-1, the J gene TRBJ2-3; 11 nucleotides match TRBD1. J lost 6 bases, V lost 4 bases, and 10 bases had no gene match. Germline loops: CDR1 SGHRS, CDR2 YFSETQ. This CDR3 contains 16 residues. The CDR3 is CASSPSGTGGRDTQYF. CDR3 coding DNA: TGCGCCAGCAGCCCCTCCGGGACAGGGGGACGGGATACGCAGTATTTT.

The chain carries TRBV5-1 and TRBJ2-3; 11 bases are a match to TRBD2. V dropped 5 bases and J dropped 4; count of bases not matched to a gene: 9. CDR1 is SGHRS and CDR2 is YFSETQ in the germline V gene. This CDR3 comprises 16 residues. As DNA, the CDR3 is TGCGCCAGCAGTAATAGCGGGAGGGTTTGGGCAGATACGCAGTATTTT. It encodes CASSNSGRVWADTQYF.

This rearrangement joins TRBV2 to TRBJ1-2; 7 nucleotides align to TRBD1. CDR1 is SNHLY and CDR2 is FYNNEI in the germline V gene. The CDR3 contains 14 residues. The V gene end was trimmed by 5 bases and the J gene end by 4 bases; junction bases not matched to a gene: 7. As DNA, the CDR3 is TGTGCCAGCAGTTGGTCAGGGGGGACCTATGGCTACACCTTC. Its protein product is CASSWSGGTYGYTF.

The V gene is TRBV9, the J gene TRBJ2-7, with TRBD1 as a possible D gene (5 bases). The V gene's germline CDR1 is SGDLS and CDR2 YYNGEE. This CDR3 spans 14 amino acids. Trimming pared 0 bases from V and 7 bases from J, leaving 14 bases between. The CDR3 here is CASSVEGPDSEQYF. The CDR3 DNA is TGTGCCAGCAGCGTAGAGGGGCCAGACAGTGAGCAGTACTTC.

This clone was detected only once. The chain joins TRBV7-9 to TRBJ2-1; a possible D gene is TRBD2 (7 bases). CDR3 size: 16 residues. The ends were cut back, 2 bases at V and 2 bases at J, with 13 bases in the middle. Germline-derived CDR1 and CDR2 are SEHNR and FQNEAQ (reference sequence). DNA for the CDR3: TGTGCCAGCAGCTTAACGGGGGGCGTCCCCTACAATGAGCAGTTCTTC. Translating gives CASSLTGGVPYNEQFF.

Worth noting for this clone: The junction does not match germline at one end; this may be a read error. In the same sample, other DNA sequences code for this CDR3. The rearrangement links TRBV11-2 to TRBJ2-7; no reliable D call. The CDR3 is made up of 15 amino acids. The germline V gene has CDR1 SGHAT and CDR2 FQNNGV. CDR3 protein: CASSTTFILPYEQYF. As DNA, the CDR3 is TGTGCTAGCAGCACTACCTTCATTTTGCCCTACGAGCAGTACTTC.

CDR3 amino acids: CASSLLQGGSDNQPQHF. The CDR3 DNA reads TGTGCCAGCAGCTTACTACAGGGAGGGTCGGACAATCAGCCCCAGCATTTT. V is TRBV7-9 and J is TRBJ1-5; tentatively, D is TRBD1 (6 bases). Trimming removed 2 bases at V and 3 bases at J, with 17 bases between. Germline V lookup: CDR1 SEHNR, CDR2 FQNEAQ (reference sequence). The CDR3 covers 17 residues.

The V gene is TRBV5-3, the J gene TRBJ1-3, with a weak D call TRBD1 (6 bases). TRBV5-3 is classed as an ORF, of uncertain function. V was trimmed by 0 bases and J by 2 bases, leaving 15 bases between them. CDR3 size: 17 residues. The CDR3 nucleotides are TGTGCCAGAAGCTTGGCTAGGGAGTCAGGGGCTGGAAACACCATATATTTT. Its protein is CARSLARESGAGNTIYF.

J is TRBJ1-2 and V is TRBV19; 7 bases match TRBD1. V was pared by 4 bases and J by 2 bases, with 7 bases of the junction left unmatched. In germline, CDR1 is LNHDA, CDR2 SQIVND (reference sequence). The CDR3 has 15 residues. CDR3 DNA: TGTGCCAGTAGTACCTCTTACAGGGGAAACTATGGCTACACCTTC. This gives the protein CASSTSYRGNYGYTF.

The V and J genes are TRBV30 and TRBJ1-1; 8 nucleotides align to TRBD1. J gave up 9 bases and V 4 bases, and 10 bases lay outside the gene matches. Germline CDR1 GTSNPN, CDR2 SVGIG (reference sequence). CDR3 size: 13 residues. The CDR3 DNA reads TGTGCCTGGATCAGAACCTTCAGGGGGCAAGCTTTCTTT. Protein: CAWIRTFRGQAFF.

The rearrangement joins TRBV27 to TRBJ1-2; 12 bases are shared with TRBD1. The CDR3 is made up of 15 amino acids. The V segment lost 5 bases and the J segment 4 bases; nucleotides outside the gene matches: 5. Germline CDR1 and CDR2: MNHEY and SMNVEV (reference sequence). CDR3 sequence: CASSPGQGAGYGYTF. The CDR3, as DNA: TGTGCCAGCAGTCCGGGACAGGGGGCCGGCTATGGCTACACCTTC.

J is TRBJ2-2 and V is TRBV5-1; tentatively, D is TRBD2 (6 bases). V was cut by 5 bases and J by 4 bases, with 15 bases left in between. The CDR3 covers 15 residues. The germline V gene encodes CDR1 SGHRS and CDR2 YFSETQ. CDR3 coding DNA: TGCGCCAGCAGGGGGGGAGAGTTATTCACCGGGGAGCTGTTTTTT. Encoded protein: CASRGGELFTGELFF. The full variable domain, its missing parts supplied by reference TRBV5-1 and TRBJ2-2, is KAGVTQTPRYLIKTRGQQVTLSCSPISGHRSVSWYQQTPGQGLQFLFEYFSETQRNKGNFPGRFSGRQFSNSRSEMNVSTLELGDSALYLCASRGGELFTGELFFGEGSRLTVL.

The chain is built from TRBV27 and TRBJ1-5; TRBD1 aligns across 8 bases. The CDR3 is made up of 15 amino acids. Trimming took 0 bases from V and 7 from J; bases not matched to a gene: 5. Germline values: CDR1 MNHEY, CDR2 SMNVEV (reference sequence). The CDR3 here is CASSLSRGLGQPQHF. The CDR3 region has the DNA TGTGCCAGCAGTTTATCCAGGGGGCTAGGGCAGCCCCAGCATTTT.

This clone showed up just a few times. The chain uses TRBV7-3 and TRBJ1-1; D is uncertain. CDR3 size: 13 residues. Germline-derived CDR1 and CDR2 are SGHTA and FQGTGA. V shed 6 bases and J shed 5 bases, with 13 bases lying between them. CDR3 nucleotides: TGTGCCAGCAGGCCGGGAGGGAGTACTGAAGCTTTCTTT. Its translation: CASRPGGSTEAFF.

J is TRBJ1-3 and V is TRBV28; 8 bases are a match to TRBD1. Germline V lookup: CDR1 MDHEN, CDR2 SYDVKM. The CDR3 covers 17 residues. V lost 5 bases to trimming and J lost 0 bases; unmatched junction nucleotides: 9. The DNA for the CDR3 is TGTGCCAGCAGTCCCGACAGGGGAATCAACTCTGGAAACACCATATATTTT. This codes for CASSPDRGINSGNTIYF.

The gene calls are TRBV7-2 and TRBJ1-1; TRBD1 aligns across 7 bases. Germline CDR1 is SGHTA and CDR2 is FQGNSA. The V and J ends lost 7 bases and 4 bases, in that order; junction bases with no gene match: 15. The CDR3 covers 16 residues. CDR3 sequence reads: CASTLWTGGGGTEAFF. The CDR3 bases are TGTGCCAGCACCCTTTGGACAGGCGGGGGGGGCACTGAAGCTTTCTTT.

The chain has TRBV7-9 and TRBJ1-4; TRBD1 agrees at 7 bases. The CDR3 is 15 residues long. J was trimmed by 8 bases and V by 5 bases; bases with no gene match: 11. Germline CDR1 and CDR2: SEHNR and FQNEAQ (reference sequence). CDR3 DNA: TGTGCCAGCAGCCAGACCGGGACAGCAGGAGAAAAACTGTTTTTT. It yields the protein CASSQTGTAGEKLFF.

This clone appeared a single time. The rearrangement uses TRBV5-5 and TRBJ1-5; a weak D match, TRBD1 (6 bases). CDR3 length: 15 residues. CDR1 SGHKS and CDR2 YYEKEE come from the germline V gene (reference sequence). Trimming removed 0 bases at V and 3 bases at J, with 10 bases between. DNA of the CDR3: TGTGCCAGCAGCTTGGGACAGGTGACCAATCAGCCCCAGCATTTT. Residues: CASSLGQVTNQPQHF.

This chain uses TRBV7-9 with TRBJ2-7, with no clear D. V was trimmed by 2 bases and J by 2 bases, leaving 10 bases between them. The CDR3 is made up of 14 amino acids. The germline CDR1 and CDR2 sequences are SEHNR and FQNEAQ (reference sequence). The chain's CDR3 is CASSLSGAAYEQYF. The CDR3 nucleotides are TGTGCCAGCAGCTTATCGGGTGCGGCCTACGAGCAGTACTTC.

The genes are TRBV28 and TRBJ1-2; 8 bases are a match to TRBD1. V lost 5 bases, J lost 4 bases, and 9 bases stayed unmatched. Per the germline V gene, CDR1 is MDHEN and CDR2 is SYDVKM. This CDR3 region has 15 residues. CDR3 region: CASSPPQGAIYGYTF. CDR3 bases: TGTGCCAGCAGTCCACCTCAGGGGGCAATCTATGGCTACACCTTC.

The chain links TRBV9 to TRBJ2-1; D is unresolved. The CDR3 spans 14 residues. CDR1 is SGDLS, CDR2 YYNGEE, per germline. The V and J ends lost 4 bases and 5 bases respectively, with 13 bases between them. DNA of the CDR3: TGTGCCAGCAGCCGATCCAGCGCACACAATGAGCAGTTCTTC. Its translation is CASSRSSAHNEQFF.

This clone was picked up one time. The chain employs TRBV11-1 and TRBJ2-3; 10 positions agree with TRBD1. CDR3 length: 15 residues. V trimming: 2 bases; J trimming: 4 bases; junction bases outside the gene matches: 3. Germline assignment: CDR1 SGHAT and CDR2 FQDESV (reference sequence). CDR3 sequence (DNA): TGTGCCAGCAGCTTATGGACAGGGGGTGCAGATACGCAGTATTTT. Residues: CASSLWTGGADTQYF.

This clone was recorded only once. The chain links TRBV5-4 to TRBJ1-1; TRBD1 aligns across 11 bases. Trimming at V came to 4 bases and at J to 1 base, leaving 9 bases not matched to a gene. The CDR3 totals 17 residues. Germline-derived CDR1 and CDR2 are SGHNT and YYREEE (reference sequence). The CDR3 sequence: CASSKDRGPLSNTEAFF. Here the CDR3 DNA reads TGTGCCAGCAGCAAGGACAGGGGGCCCCTCTCGAACACTGAAGCTTTCTTT.

The chain links TRBV27 to TRBJ2-7; TRBD2 matches at 14 bases. J gave up 3 bases and V 5 bases, and 9 bases lay outside the gene matches. Germline V gives CDR1 MNHEY, CDR2 SMNVEV (reference sequence). CDR3 length: 17 residues. CDR3 region: CASSPTGLAGVGYEQYF. The CDR3 bases are TGTGCCAGCAGTCCTACGGGACTAGCGGGAGTCGGCTACGAGCAGTACTTC.

The chain links TRBV6-5 to TRBJ2-7; 7 bases match TRBD1. The CDR3 loop spans 14 amino acids. V gave up 6 bases and J gave up 1 base; unmatched junction bases: 6. Per germline, CDR1 MNHEY and CDR2 SVGAGI. Here the CDR3 reads CASRVPGQSYEQYF. The DNA for the CDR3 is TGTGCCAGCAGGGTGCCGGGACAGTCCTACGAGCAGTACTTC.

The table lists this clone with a few counts. The V and J genes are TRBV7-8 and TRBJ2-7, with D maybe TRBD2 (5 bases). Germline-derived CDR1 and CDR2 are SGHVS and FQNEAQ. The CDR3 runs to 13 residues. V was trimmed by 4 bases and J by 7 bases, leaving 14 bases between them. The CDR3 is CASSSARSGEQYF. The CDR3 region has the DNA TGTGCCAGCAGCTCGGCGCGCTCGGGAGAGCAGTACTTC. Filled out from reference TRBV7-8 and TRBJ2-7, the complete variable domain reads GAGVSQSPRYKVAKRGQDVALRCDPISGHVSLFWYQQALGQGPEFLTYFQNEAQLDKSGLPSDRFFAERPEGSVSTLKIQRTQQEDSAVYLCASSSARSGEQYFGPGTRLTVT.

For this clone: One end of the junction varies from germline; a read error may be responsible. This chain connects TRBV2 to TRBJ2-6; D is possibly TRBD2 (7 bases). CDR1 is SNHLY, CDR2 FYNNEI, per germline. There are 16 residues in the CDR3. This CDR3 reads CARSGIGGLGANVLTF. CDR3 in DNA: TGTGCCAGGAGTGGGATCGGGGGGCTAGGGGCCAACGTCCTGACTTTC.